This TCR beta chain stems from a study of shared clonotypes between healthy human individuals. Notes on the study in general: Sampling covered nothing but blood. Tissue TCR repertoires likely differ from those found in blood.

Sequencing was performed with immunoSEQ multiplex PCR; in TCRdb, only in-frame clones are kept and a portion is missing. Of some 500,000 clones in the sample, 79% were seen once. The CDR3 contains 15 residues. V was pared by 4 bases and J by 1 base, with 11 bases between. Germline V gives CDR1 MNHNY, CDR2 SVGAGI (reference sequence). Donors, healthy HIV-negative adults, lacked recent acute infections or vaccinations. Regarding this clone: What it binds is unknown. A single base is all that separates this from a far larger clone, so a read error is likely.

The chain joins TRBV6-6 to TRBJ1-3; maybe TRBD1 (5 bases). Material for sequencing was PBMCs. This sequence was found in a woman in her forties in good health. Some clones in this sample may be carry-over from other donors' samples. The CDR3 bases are TGTGCCAGCAGTTGGGGCAGGGCTTCTGGAAACACCATATATTTT. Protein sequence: CASSWGRASGNTIYF.